This paragraph reports one T cell receptor beta chain. This sample was included in a study of blood T cell repertoires in COVID-19. Trimming removed 6 bases from V and 0 bases from J, with 12 bases in between. Germline V gene lookup returns CDR1 MNHEY and CDR2 SMNVEV (reference sequence). The CDR3 totals 15 residues. Some clones are missing from TCRdb's copy, which holds only in-frame ones; the method was immunoSEQ multiplex PCR. The table includes 400,000 to 450,000 clones, roughly 90% detected once. This chain uses TRBV27 with TRBJ1-3, with a weak D call TRBD1 (5 bases). The sequenced sample consisted of peripheral blood. The sequence was obtained from a man in his late teens or twenties with COVID-19, enrolled during active disease. As DNA, the CDR3 is TGTGCCAGCAGGCGGGACGGGCGCTCTGGAAACACCATATATTTT. This sequence encodes CASRRDGRSGNTIYF.